These 30 T cell receptor beta chains were sequenced from one sample in a study of Ad26.COV2.S vaccination and SARS-CoV-2 variants (dated by TCRdb to about 2021). Interpreted using the paper, the treatment or condition label stands for: about 20 received Ad26.COV2.S at low or high dose, single or two shots; about 5 received placebo; per-sample allocation not given. For vaccine and placebo recipients, the sequenced repertoires came from samples collected on day 63 after the first injection. The library was made by the immunoSEQ multiplex PCR assay. The table was pulled from immuneACCESS by TCRdb, which kept in-frame rearrangements only. Such tables lose some clones; where checked, under half of the loss comes from unresolved V genes, and the rest has no known cause. A total of around 500,000 clones appear in this sample, about nine tenths of them only once. Over 1.5% of the sample lies in the top ten.

The sequenced sample was peripheral blood, obtained in a trial of Ad26.COV2.S vaccine versus placebo. Source of these receptors: a person aged 18-60 years who received the Ad26.COV2.S COVID-19 vaccine or a placebo.

This rearrangement joins TRBV28 to TRBJ1-1; 7 bases align to TRBD1. CDR1 MDHEN and CDR2 SYDVKM come from the germline V gene. This CDR3 region has 14 residues. V shed 6 bases, J shed 0 bases, and the junction held 4 bases outside the gene matches. CDR3 in amino acids: CASRGGQLNTEAFF. CDR3 sequence (DNA): TGTGCCAGCAGAGGGGGACAGTTGAACACTGAAGCTTTCTTT.

This clone was found once. The chain recombines TRBV9 with TRBJ2-2; 8 nucleotides agree with TRBD2. The CDR3 runs 18 residues. V lost 0 bases and J lost 3; bases outside the gene matches: 10. Germline loops: CDR1 SGDLS, CDR2 YYNGEE. This CDR3 reads CASSVVPGGPVDTGELFF. The DNA for the CDR3 is TGTGCCAGCAGCGTAGTACCGGGAGGGCCGGTTGACACCGGGGAGCTGTTTTTT.

J is TRBJ1-5 and V is TRBV28, with TRBD1 as a possible D gene (6 bases). This CDR3 is 22 amino acids long. The germline V gene has CDR1 MDHEN and CDR2 SYDVKM. The V gene lost 5 bases and the J gene lost 0 bases, with 32 bases spanning the gap. CDR3 coding DNA: TGTGCCAGCAGTCTAAGGCTAAACTCGAGGGGGACTTTATTGTATAGCAATCAGCCCCAGCATTTT. Amino acid sequence: CASSLRLNSRGTLLYSNQPQHF.

This clone is a singleton in its sample. The chain employs TRBV11-3 and TRBJ2-1; D gene unclear. Germline V gene sequence: CDR1 SGHNT, CDR2 YENEEA. The ends were cut back, 2 bases at V and 7 bases at J, with 15 bases in the middle. The CDR3 is 15 amino acids. The CDR3: CASSLRVGSGNEQFF. CDR3 in DNA: TGTGCCAGCAGCTTAAGGGTGGGAAGTGGGAATGAGCAGTTCTTC.

V is TRBV2 and J is TRBJ1-6, with 7 bases matching TRBD1. The CDR3 totals 14 residues. In germline, CDR1 is SNHLY, CDR2 FYNNEI. J was trimmed by 10 bases and V by 6 bases; bases with no gene match: 9. The CDR3 bases are TGTGCCAGCAGAGATCGGGACAGCAGGTCACCCCTCCACTTT. This codes for CASRDRDSRSPLHF.

The chain is built from TRBV28 and TRBJ1-5; tentatively, D is TRBD1 (5 bases). Germline assignment: CDR1 MDHEN and CDR2 SYDVKM. Deletions cut 1 base from V and 4 bases from J, with 17 bases between. The CDR3 runs to 17 residues. CDR3 in DNA: TGTGCCAGCAGTTTATTGACCGTAGGCAGGGATAATCAGCCCCAGCATTTT. This gives the protein CASSLLTVGRDNQPQHF.

The genes are TRBV27 and TRBJ2-3, with D perhaps matching TRBD1 or TRBD2 (6 bases each). The V gene's germline CDR1 is MNHEY and CDR2 SMNVEV (reference sequence). The CDR3 length is 16 residues. V dropped 4 bases and J dropped 0 bases, with 14 bases sitting between them. CDR3 sequence (DNA): TGTGCCAGCAGTTGGGGGGCAGCTTCTAGCACAGATACGCAGTATTTT. It translates to CASSWGAASSTDTQYF.

The V call is TRBV7-9, the J call TRBJ2-5, with a possible D match to TRBD1 (6 bases). This CDR3 is 16 amino acids long. Looked up from germline, CDR1 is SEHNR and CDR2 is FQNEAQ (reference sequence). V gave up 3 bases and J gave up 0 bases, with 14 bases separating them. In DNA form, the CDR3 reads TGTGCCAGCAGCTTGGCCGGACAGATATACCAAGAGACCCAGTACTTC. It is translated as CASSLAGQIYQETQYF. Filled out from reference TRBV7-9 and TRBJ2-5, the complete variable domain reads DTGVSQNPRHKITKRGQNVTFRCDPISEHNRLYWYRQTLGQGPEFLTYFQNEAQLEKSRLLSDRFSAERPKGSFSTLEIQRTEQGDSAMYLCASSLAGQIYQETQYFGPGTRLLVL.

This chain links TRBV7-2 with TRBJ1-4; D is possibly TRBD1 (5 bases). The CDR3 sequence is 13 residues long. V lost 3 bases and J lost 8, with 10 bases in between. CDR1 SGHTA and CDR2 FQGNSA come from the germline V gene. The CDR3 protein is CASSFGTPEKLFF. CDR3 DNA: TGTGCCAGCAGCTTCGGGACGCCCGAAAAACTGTTTTTT.

The rearrangement joins TRBV7-2 to TRBJ1-2; D remains ambiguous. Deletions cut 1 base from V and 3 bases from J, with 3 bases between. The CDR3 runs to 12 residues. In germline, CDR1 is SGHTA, CDR2 FQGNSA. As DNA, the CDR3 is TGTGCCAGCAGCTTAGGGGACTATGGCTACACCTTC. Amino acids: CASSLGDYGYTF.

The chain uses TRBV7-9 and TRBJ1-3; 8 bases line up with TRBD1. CDR1 and CDR2 from the germline V gene are SEHNR and FQNEAQ (reference sequence). After removal of 3 bases from V and 4 bases from J, the junction contained 5 bases not matched to a gene. The CDR3 sequence is 15 residues long. CDR3 DNA: TGTGCCAGCAGCTTTTCGGACAGGGCAGGAAACACCATATATTTT. It is translated as CASSFSDRAGNTIYF.

The V and J genes are TRBV7-9 and TRBJ1-2; 7 bases are a match to TRBD1. J was trimmed by 6 bases and V by 6 bases; bases with no gene match: 22. CDR1 and CDR2 (germline): SEHNR, FQNEAQ (reference sequence). The CDR3 spans 18 residues. CDR3 protein: CASRQIRDRTSREDGYTF. The DNA for the CDR3 is TGTGCCAGCAGACAAATCCGGGACAGAACCAGTCGCGAAGATGGCTACACCTTC.

The J gene is TRBJ1-2, the V gene TRBV7-2; no clear D. Trimming cost V 2 bases and J 0 bases, with 10 bases left between them. From germline, CDR1 is SGHTA and CDR2 FQGNSA. The CDR3 contains 15 residues. The CDR3 nucleotides read TGTGCCAGCAGCTTAAGAGGCGGCGCTAACTATGGCTACACCTTC. This sequence encodes CASSLRGGANYGYTF.

The chain links TRBV7-9 to TRBJ1-3; 7 bases match TRBD1. The V gene end was trimmed by 4 bases and the J gene end by 3 bases; junction bases not matched to a gene: 9. The CDR3 consists of 16 residues. Germline assignment: CDR1 SEHNR and CDR2 FQNEAQ (reference sequence). CDR3: CASSWGPGQNGNTIYF. CDR3 DNA sequence: TGTGCCAGCAGCTGGGGACCGGGACAGAATGGAAACACCATATATTTT.

The CDR3 DNA reads TGTGCCAGCAGTACCGGAGGGGGGTCACTCTCCTACGAGCAGTACTTC. Amino acids: CASSTGGGSLSYEQYF. The V and J genes are TRBV7-2 and TRBJ2-7; D may correspond to TRBD1 or TRBD2 (6 bases each). V lost 6 bases and J 0 bases, leaving 18 bases between the germline ends. CDR3 length equals 16 residues. From germline, CDR1 is SGHTA and CDR2 FQGNSA.

DNA for the CDR3: TGTGCCAGCAGTTCTGGGATAAACCACGAGCAGTACTTC. Amino acids: CASSSGINHEQYF. The chain joins TRBV12-3 or TRBV12-4 to TRBJ2-7; D uncertain. V dropped 4 bases and J dropped 5 bases, with 12 bases sitting between them. The CDR3 is made up of 13 amino acids.

This clone has only one observation. V gene TRBV30 combines with J gene TRBJ1-2; a possible D gene is TRBD1 (5 bases). The V end was cut by 1 base, the J end by 0 bases, with 6 bases between. CDR3 size: 13 residues. Per germline, CDR1 GTSNPN and CDR2 SVGIG (reference sequence). The CDR3 sequence: CAWSGTPNYGYTF. CDR3 nucleotides: TGTGCCTGGAGTGGGACACCTAACTATGGCTACACCTTC.

The chain employs TRBV6-5 and TRBJ2-1; D not certain. Germline CDR1 MNHEY, CDR2 SVGAGI. The length of the CDR3 is 10 residues. The ends were cut back, 7 bases at V and 12 bases at J, with 10 bases in the middle. CDR3 region: CASNQGAQFF. The DNA of the CDR3 is TGTGCCAGCAATCAAGGTGCGCAGTTCTTC.

This chain uses TRBV5-1 with TRBJ1-3; 8 nucleotides line up with TRBD1. Per germline, CDR1 SGHRS and CDR2 YFSETQ. The V and J ends lost 5 bases and 3 bases, in that order; junction bases with no gene match: 4. This CDR3 has 14 amino acids. CDR3 in amino acids: CASSVTGGGNTIYF. CDR3 in DNA: TGCGCCAGCAGTGTCACAGGGGGTGGAAACACCATATATTTT. Full variable domain (missing parts from reference TRBV5-1 and TRBJ1-3): KAGVTQTPRYLIKTRGQQVTLSCSPISGHRSVSWYQQTPGQGLQFLFEYFSETQRNKGNFPGRFSGRQFSNSRSEMNVSTLELGDSALYLCASSVTGGGNTIYFGEGSWLTVV.

The V gene is TRBV15, the J gene TRBJ2-7, with D unresolved. Germline V gene data show CDR1 as LNHNV and CDR2 as YYDKDF (reference sequence). CDR3 length equals 13 residues. The V end was cut by 5 bases, the J end by 3 bases, with 11 bases between. The CDR3 region has the DNA TGTGCCACCAGCCCCAAACCCAACTACGAGCAGTACTTC. It encodes CATSPKPNYEQYF.

The rearrangement links TRBV5-4 to TRBJ2-7; 7 bases are a match to TRBD1. CDR1 and CDR2 from the germline V gene are SGHNT and YYREEE (reference sequence). The CDR3 loop spans 14 amino acids. Losses at the gene ends were 0 bases for V and 5 bases for J; bases not matched to a gene: 5. The CDR3 sequence is CASSLEGARDEQYF. DNA for the CDR3: TGTGCCAGCAGCTTGGAGGGGGCGCGGGACGAGCAGTACTTC.

V usage is TRBV14 and J usage is TRBJ2-5, with D uncertain. V was cut by 1 base and J by 5 bases, with 11 bases left in between. Per germline, CDR1 SGHDN and CDR2 FVKESK. This CDR3 has 14 amino acids. The CDR3 nucleotides read TGTGCCAGCAGCCAAGTAGAGGCACGGGAGACCCAGTACTTC. It yields the protein CASSQVEARETQYF.

The J gene is TRBJ2-7, the V gene TRBV27; 8 nucleotides agree with TRBD1. Trimming removed 5 bases from V and 0 bases from J; junction bases left unmatched: 6. CDR3 size: 15 residues. CDR1 is MNHEY, CDR2 SMNVEV, per germline (reference sequence). The CDR3 protein is CASSIRQGSSYEQYF. CDR3 sequence (DNA): TGTGCCAGCAGTATAAGACAGGGGAGCTCCTACGAGCAGTACTTC.

This chain joins TRBV11-2 and TRBJ2-7, with 7 bases fitting TRBD2. V lost 8 bases and J lost 2; bases outside the gene matches: 3. In germline, CDR1 is SGHAT, CDR2 FQNNGV. The CDR3 has 12 amino acids. The CDR3, as DNA: TGTGCCAGCGTTGGGGGGGCCTACGAGCAGTACTTC. Amino acid sequence: CASVGGAYEQYF.

This chain uses TRBV7-6 with TRBJ2-6; D gene uncertain. The CDR3 totals 16 residues. Germline CDR1 reads SGHVS; CDR2 reads FNYEAQ. Trimming took off 0 bases at V and 0 bases at J, with 6 bases between the two ends. CDR3 bases: TGTGCCAGCAGCTTAGCCCCCCTCTCTGGGGCCAACGTCCTGACTTTC. Translation: CASSLAPLSGANVLTF.

This clone was recorded only once. The chain combines TRBV29-1 with TRBJ2-7; 8 nucleotides align to TRBD1. Germline values: CDR1 SQVTM, CDR2 ANQGSEA. The junction had 8 bases not matched to a gene; V was cut back by 7 bases and J by 9 bases. The CDR3 spans 11 residues. For the CDR3, the DNA is TGCAGCGCCAAACAGGGGGAAAGGCAGTACTTC. This gives the protein CSAKQGERQYF.

The genes are TRBV6-5 and TRBJ2-7, with D tentatively TRBD1 (5 bases). The V end was cut by 6 bases, the J end by 4 bases, with 13 bases between. In germline, CDR1 is MNHEY, CDR2 SVGAGI. This CDR3 has 13 residues. The CDR3 region is CASSRDRQYEQYF. As DNA, the CDR3 is TGTGCCAGCAGCCGAGACAGACAATACGAGCAGTACTTC.

The chain recombines TRBV7-2 with TRBJ1-5; 7 nucleotides align to TRBD1. In germline, CDR1 is SGHTA, CDR2 FQGNSA. J was trimmed by 1 base and V by 0 bases; bases with no gene match: 6. The CDR3 length is 17 residues. CDR3 region: CASSLAGGQLSNQPQHF. The CDR3 DNA reads as TGTGCCAGCAGCTTAGCGGGGGGACAGTTAAGCAATCAGCCCCAGCATTTT.

This chain links TRBV28 with TRBJ2-5, with TRBD2 matching 8 bases. The CDR3 loop spans 14 amino acids. The V gene end was trimmed by 6 bases and the J gene end by 1 base; junction bases not matched to a gene: 4. Germline V gene lookup returns CDR1 MDHEN and CDR2 SYDVKM. Here the CDR3 reads CASRSGGAQETQYF. The CDR3 DNA reads TGTGCCAGCAGGAGCGGGGGCGCCCAAGAGACCCAGTACTTC.

CDR3 region: CASSHPPGQTTDTQYF. The DNA of the CDR3 is TGTGCCAGTAGTCACCCGCCGGGACAGACCACAGATACGCAGTATTTT. The J gene is TRBJ2-3, the V gene TRBV19; 7 bases map to TRBD1. Germline assignment: CDR1 LNHDA and CDR2 SQIVND (reference sequence). CDR3 length: 16 amino acids. V was pared by 5 bases and J by 2 bases, with 10 bases of the junction left unmatched.